The present T cell receptor (beta chain) was sequenced within a study of T cell repertoires in cytomegalovirus infection. A word on this clonotype: Its antigen is currently unknown.

This CDR3 has 15 residues. V lost 7 bases and J lost 8; bases outside the gene matches: 11. Per germline, CDR1 SEHNR and CDR2 FQNEAQ (reference sequence). TCRdb re-derived calls from the reads in MiXCR, one entry per CDR3 protein. This table has 200,000 or so distinct CDR3 sequences, 35% to 40% appearing once. The gene calls are TRBV7-9 and TRBJ2-1; TRBD2 matches at 10 bases. The TCR sequence derives from a human donor in good health (CMV status not recorded). Some clones in this sample may be carry-over from other donors' samples. Here the sequenced sample was CD8+ T cells from cultured PBMCs, taken from culture after CMV antigen stimulation. CDR3 amino acids: CASNPASGSSYEQFF. CDR3 coding DNA: TGTGCCAGCAACCCCGCTAGCGGGAGTTCCTATGAGCAGTTCTTC.